Shown below are 21 T cell receptor beta chains from a single sample sequenced in a study of cytomegalovirus exposure and HLA in healthy donors. It was with 60 Vbeta and 13 Jbeta primers that the PCR ran. Repertoires were generated with immunoSEQ multiplex PCR, while TCRdb's copy carries only in-frame clones and drops some. Here the sample spans 110,000 or so clones, 67% being singletons. The sequenced sample was PBMCs. These receptors originate from a man between 18 and 35 years old in good health and CMV-seropositive.

This chain joins TRBV5-4 and TRBJ2-7, with a tentative D call TRBD1 (5 bases). Germline V gene data show CDR1 as SGHNT and CDR2 as YYREEE (reference sequence). The V end lost 0 bases, the J end lost 3 bases, and 7 bases lay between the germline ends. The CDR3 totals 13 residues. CDR3 nucleotide sequence: TGTGCCAGCAGCTTGGGACAGAACTACGAGCAGTACTTC. Amino acid sequence: CASSLGQNYEQYF.

This clone was seen only a few times. This chain connects TRBV28 to TRBJ1-5; TRBD1 aligns across 9 bases. The V gene's germline CDR1 is MDHEN and CDR2 SYDVKM. This CDR3 contains 14 residues. Unmatched junction bases numbered 4, after V lost 6 bases and J lost 4 bases. CDR3: CASRSGTGNQPQHF. The CDR3 coding sequence is TGTGCCAGCAGGTCTGGGACAGGGAATCAGCCCCAGCATTTT. The full variable domain, completed using reference TRBV28 and TRBJ1-5, is DVKVTQSSRYLVKRTGEKVFLECVQDMDHENMFWYRQDPGLGLRLIYFSYDVKMKEKGDIPEGYSVSREKKERFSLILESASTNQTSMYLCASRSGTGNQPQHFGDGTRLSIL.

The rearrangement links TRBV13 to TRBJ1-1; D possibly corresponds to TRBD1 (6 bases). The CDR3 contains 14 residues. Germline lookup yields CDR1 PRHDT and CDR2 FYEKMQ (reference sequence). The germline V and J ends were trimmed by 1 base and 4 bases, with 10 bases remaining between them. CDR3 amino acids: CASSLERGGTEAFF. CDR3 bases: TGTGCCAGCAGCTTAGAGAGGGGGGGCACTGAAGCTTTCTTT. Variable domain in full (rest from reference TRBV13 and TRBJ1-1): AAGVIQSPRHLIKEKRETATLKCYPIPRHDTVYWYQQGPGQDPQFLISFYEKMQSDKGSIPDRFSAQQFSDYHSELNMSSLELGDSALYFCASSLERGGTEAFFGQGTRLTVV.

The genes are TRBV6-5 and TRBJ2-2, with TRBD1 matching 9 bases. The CDR3 has 13 amino acids. Germline trimming cut 7 bases from V and 9 bases from J; bases unmatched to any gene: 6. CDR1 and CDR2 from the germline V gene are MNHEY and SVGAGI. CDR3 region: CASTGTGYRELFF. CDR3 nucleotides: TGTGCCAGCACCGGGACAGGGTACCGGGAGCTGTTTTTT.

This clone occurred a few times. J is TRBJ2-5 and V is TRBV7-9, with TRBD1 identical over 8 bases. Germline V gives CDR1 SEHNR, CDR2 FQNEAQ (reference sequence). V lost 5 bases to trimming and J lost 10 bases; unmatched junction nucleotides: 12. CDR3 length: 14 residues. In DNA form, the CDR3 reads TGTGCCAGCAGCCCACCGGGACAGGCGGTTGTCCAGTACTTC. Its translation is CASSPPGQAVVQYF.

This chain joins TRBV4-2 and TRBJ2-3; 8 nucleotides line up with TRBD2. Trimming cost V 0 bases and J 2 bases; bases outside gene matches: 7. The CDR3 is 17 residues long. The germline V gene has CDR1 LGHNA and CDR2 YNFKEQ. The CDR3 loop reads CASSQDPTSAYTDTQYF. In DNA, the CDR3 is TGTGCCAGCAGCCAAGATCCGACTAGCGCGTACACAGATACGCAGTATTTT.

V is TRBV7-2 and J is TRBJ2-3; TRBD2 aligns across 10 bases. V lost 6 bases, J lost 1 base, and 7 bases stayed unmatched. Germline CDR1 is SGHTA and CDR2 is FQGNSA. This CDR3 has 16 amino acids. CDR3 bases: TGTGCCAGCAGTTCGCAAGGGACTAGCGGCACAGATACGCAGTATTTT. Translated, it gives CASSSQGTSGTDTQYF.

V is TRBV18 and J is TRBJ1-5; D is unresolved. The CDR3 contains 13 residues. V dropped 0 bases and J dropped 5 bases, with 5 bases sitting between them. Germline values: CDR1 KGHSH, CDR2 LQKENI. The CDR3 protein is CASSPPTHQPQHF. CDR3 sequence (DNA): TGTGCCAGCTCACCACCGACTCATCAGCCCCAGCATTTT.

The genes are TRBV7-9 and TRBJ2-5; D might be TRBD2 (7 bases). V was pared by 1 base and J by 2 bases, with 14 bases between. Germline V gene lookup returns CDR1 SEHNR and CDR2 FQNEAQ (reference sequence). The CDR3 loop spans 16 amino acids. The CDR3, as DNA: TGTGCCAGCAGCTTAGTGGGGGGGGCCGCTCAAGAGACCCAGTACTTC. Its protein is CASSLVGGAAQETQYF.

The chain carries TRBV7-4 and TRBJ1-3; unclear D gene. V shed 0 bases and J shed 8 bases, with 20 bases lying between them. The V gene's germline CDR1 is SGHVT and CDR2 SQSDAQ. The CDR3 is 17 residues long. CDR3 coding DNA: TGTGCCAGCAGCTTAGCCCCGGGGAGGGTCATCGAGGACACCATATATTTT. It specifies CASSLAPGRVIEDTIYF.

The chain carries TRBV29-1 and TRBJ1-1, with no clear D. CDR1 and CDR2 (germline): SQVTM, ANQGSEA. The CDR3 sequence is 15 residues long. Deletions cut 6 bases from V and 2 bases from J, with 19 bases between. CDR3 sequence (DNA): TGCAGCGTGGATCCATACCTAGAAATTAACACTGAAGCTTTCTTT. Translation gives CSVDPYLEINTEAFF. Full variable domain (rest looked up from reference TRBV29-1 and TRBJ1-1): SAVISQKPSRDICQRGTSLTIQCQVDSQVTMMFWYRQQPGQSLTLIATANQGSEATYESGFVIDKFPISRPNLTFSTLTVSNMSPEDSSIYLCSVDPYLEINTEAFFGQGTRLTVV.

V and J are TRBV7-2 and TRBJ2-5; perhaps TRBD1 as D (6 bases). This CDR3 spans 16 amino acids. Trimming left V 1 base short and J 4 bases short, with 16 bases between. Germline CDR1 is SGHTA and CDR2 is FQGNSA. DNA for the CDR3: TGTGCCAGCAGCTTAGGTTTAGTGGGGACAATAGAGACCCAGTACTTC. Translation: CASSLGLVGTIETQYF.

The genes are TRBV6-1 and TRBJ1-1; a possible D gene is TRBD1 (6 bases). CDR1 and CDR2 (germline): MNHNS, SASEGT. V was trimmed by 6 bases and J by 4 bases, leaving 18 bases between them. CDR3 length: 15 amino acids. In DNA, the CDR3 is TGTGCCAGCAGCCACGTTACAGGGTTGGGCACTGAAGCTTTCTTT. Translating it yields CASSHVTGLGTEAFF.

The chain joins TRBV18 to TRBJ2-7; TRBD2 is a possible D gene (6 bases). The CDR3 runs 14 residues. Germline lookup yields CDR1 KGHSH and CDR2 LQKENI. V was cut by 6 bases and J by 3 bases, with 15 bases left in between. In DNA, the CDR3 is TGTGCCAGCTCCCAAGGGACGGGGGACTACGAGCAGTACTTC. Amino acids: CASSQGTGDYEQYF.

This chain joins TRBV29-1 and TRBJ2-1, with TRBD1 matching over 8 bases. Germline lookup yields CDR1 SQVTM and CDR2 ANQGSEA. CDR3 size: 15 residues. The V segment lost 4 bases and the J segment 7 bases; nucleotides outside the gene matches: 12. The CDR3 is CSVGGKQGVSNEQFF. The CDR3 bases are TGCAGCGTTGGGGGCAAACAGGGGGTTTCGAATGAGCAGTTCTTC.

The CDR3 region has the DNA TGCAGCGTCCTACCCTCGATTGCAACTAATGAAAAACTGTTTTTT. Its protein product is CSVLPSIATNEKLFF. This rearrangement joins TRBV29-1 to TRBJ1-4; no firm D call. The CDR3 contains 15 residues. V lost 6 bases and J 0 bases, leaving 14 bases between the germline ends. Germline values: CDR1 SQVTM, CDR2 ANQGSEA.

The chain joins TRBV19 to TRBJ1-1; D unclear. Germline CDR1 is LNHDA and CDR2 is SQIVND (reference sequence). The CDR3 has 13 residues. The germline V and J ends were trimmed by 5 bases and 1 base, with 8 bases remaining between them. The CDR3 region has the DNA TGTGCCAGTAGTCCAACAGAGAACACTGAAGCTTTCTTT. Translated: CASSPTENTEAFF. The full variable domain, its missing parts supplied by reference TRBV19 and TRBJ1-1, is DGGITQSPKYLFRKEGQNVTLSCEQNLNHDAMYWYRQDPGQGLRLIYYSQIVNDFQKGDIAEGYSVSREKKESFPLTVTSAQKNPTAFYLCASSPTENTEAFFGQGTRLTVV.

The chain employs TRBV2 and TRBJ1-1; TRBD1 matches at 7 bases. The J segment lost 3 bases and the V segment lost 3 bases, leaving 1 base of the junction unmatched. Germline CDR1 and CDR2: SNHLY and FYNNEI. This CDR3 contains 13 residues. For the CDR3, the DNA is TGTGCCAGCAGTGAGACAGGGTACACTGAAGCTTTCTTT. Protein product: CASSETGYTEAFF.

This rearrangement joins TRBV6-5 to TRBJ1-2; TRBD1 matches at 8 bases. The CDR3 runs 16 residues. Germline CDR1 is MNHEY and CDR2 is SVGAGI. Losses at the gene ends were 0 bases for V and 8 bases for J; bases not matched to a gene: 11. The CDR3 reads CASSYSSLGTGPGYTF. CDR3 coding DNA: TGTGCCAGCAGTTACTCGAGTCTTGGGACAGGCCCCGGCTACACCTTC.

The rearrangement uses TRBV2 and TRBJ2-2; D possibly corresponds to TRBD1 (6 bases). Germline CDR1 reads SNHLY; CDR2 reads FYNNEI. The V end lost 3 bases, the J end lost 2 bases, and 10 bases lay between the germline ends. This CDR3 has 15 amino acids. The CDR3 region has the DNA TGTGCCAGCAGTGAGCAGGGGCTAAACACCGGGGAGCTGTTTTTT. The encoded protein is CASSEQGLNTGELFF.

The rearrangement links TRBV28 to TRBJ2-7; 8 positions agree with TRBD1. The ends lost 7 bases at V and 0 bases at J; junction bases unmatched: 8. Germline V CDR1 and CDR2: MDHEN, SYDVKM. The CDR3 runs to 15 residues. The CDR3 region is CASKVQGAPSYEQYF. In nucleotides, the CDR3 is TGTGCCAGCAAAGTTCAGGGGGCCCCCTCCTACGAGCAGTACTTC.